A selection of T cell receptor beta chains follows, all from one sample in a study of blood T cell repertoires in COVID-19. Sequencing was performed with immunoSEQ multiplex PCR; in TCRdb, only in-frame clones are kept and a portion is missing. The sample lists tens of thousands of clones; around 89% were seen once. Sample: peripheral blood. The receptors stem from an elderly man with acute or convalescent COVID-19. Both conserved end residues are part of each CDR3. D genes are given only for firm matches. Clone size appears in some rows only: once, few, many, or a class for an expanded clone.

V	size	J	D	DNA	CDR3
TRBV14	NA	TRBJ1-3	NA	TGTGCCAGCAGCCAAGATCGGGGGGCACGTGGAAACACCATATATTTT	CASSQDRGARGNTIYF
TRBV10-3	NA	TRBJ2-5	NA	TGTGCCATCAGTGAGGGGGCGGAGACCCAGTACTTC	CAISEGAETQYF
TRBV21-1	NA	TRBJ2-7	NA	TGTGCCAGCAGCCGCTACAGGGTCCCGCGGCGTGCGGACGAGCAGTACTTC	CASSRYRVPRRADEQYF
TRBV18	NA	TRBJ1-5	TRBD1	TGTGCCAGCTCACCACACAGGGGGCCTGATCAGCCCCAGCATTTT	CASSPHRGPDQPQHF
TRBV10-3	NA	TRBJ1-4	TRBD1	TGTGCCACCCGACAGGGTTCGTCTAATGAAAAACTGTTTTTT	CATRQGSSNEKLFF
TRBV27	NA	TRBJ1-6	NA	TGTGCCAGCAGTTTGATGGCAGCGGGGCCCTCGAATTCACCCCTCCACTTT	CASSLMAAGPSNSPLHF
TRBV3-1/TRBV3-2	NA	TRBJ2-5	NA	TGTGCCAGCAGCCGAGGAACACTAGAGACCCAGTACTTC	CASSRGTLETQYF
TRBV2	NA	TRBJ2-1	TRBD1	TGTGCCAGCAGTTTTAGGACAGGGGGTTACAATGAGCAGTTCTTC	CASSFRTGGYNEQFF
TRBV7-9	NA	TRBJ1-1	NA	TGTGCCAGCAGCCAGACAGGGAACACTGAAGCTTTCTTT	CASSQTGNTEAFF
TRBV5-5	NA	TRBJ2-7	NA	TGTGCCAGCAGCTCGACCGGGTTCGTCGAGCAGTACTTC	CASSSTGFVEQYF
TRBV3-1/TRBV3-2	NA	TRBJ2-7	NA	TGTGCCAGCAGCCAGGGCCTCCGGGGCGAGCAGTACTTC	CASSQGLRGEQYF
TRBV5-4	NA	TRBJ2-2	TRBD1	TGTGCCAGCAGGGGGGACAGGGATGGGACCGGGGAGCTGTTTTTT	CASRGDRDGTGELFF
TRBV2	NA	TRBJ2-4	NA	TGTGCCACTTCTACGGGGGTACACATTCAGTACTTC	CATSTGVHIQYF
TRBV6-6	NA	TRBJ1-4	TRBD1	TGTGCCAGCAGCTGGGACAGGAGGAATGAAAAACTGTTTTTT	CASSWDRRNEKLFF
TRBV7-9	NA	TRBJ2-7	TRBD1	TGTGCCAGCAGCTTAGTGTTAGGGACAGCCTACGAGCAGTACTTC	CASSLVLGTAYEQYF
TRBV11-3	NA	TRBJ2-1	TRBD1	TGTGCCAGCAGCCGACAGGGGGTACACAATGAGCAGTTCTTC	CASSRQGVHNEQFF
TRBV7-2	few	TRBJ2-1	TRBD2	TGTGCCAGCAGCCCCGGGACTACCACCTACAATGAGCAGTTCTTC	CASSPGTTTYNEQFF
TRBV5-1	NA	TRBJ2-1	NA	TGCGCCAGCAGCTCCCATCTGGGCAACAATGAGCAGTTCTTC	CASSSHLGNNEQFF
TRBV30	NA	TRBJ1-6	NA	TGTGCCTGGAGTGGCTCAGGAGGGTCCCATAATTCACCCCTCCACTTT	CAWSGSGGSHNSPLHF
TRBV9	NA	TRBJ2-2	TRBD1	TGTGCCAGCAGCGTACACGACAGGGTCACCGGGGAGCTGTTTTTT	CASSVHDRVTGELFF
TRBV6-4	once	TRBJ2-1	TRBD2	TGTGCCAGCAGCCTACGGGCTAGCGGGGGAACCTACAATGAGCAGTTCTTC	CASSLRASGGTYNEQFF
TRBV5-4	NA	TRBJ2-7	TRBD1	TGTGCCAGCAGCGTGGGACAGGGAAGTTTTGAGCAGTACTTC	CASSVGQGSFEQYF
TRBV10-3	NA	TRBJ1-1	NA	TGTGCCATCAGTGGATCGGGCGGGGGCGACACTGAAGCTTTCTTT	CAISGSGGGDTEAFF
TRBV28	NA	TRBJ2-7	TRBD1	TGTGCCAGCAGTTCGACAGGGGTGAAGAACGAGCAGTACTTC	CASSSTGVKNEQYF
TRBV5-1	NA	TRBJ2-1	NA	TGCGCCAGCATGGGTGGGGGGTCCTACAATGAGCAGTTCTTC	CASMGGGSYNEQFF
TRBV11-3	NA	TRBJ2-7	TRBD2	TGTGCCAGCAGCTTACTAGCGGGGGGTGAGCAGTACTTC	CASSLLAGGEQYF
TRBV4-2	NA	TRBJ2-3	NA	TGTGCCAGCAGCCAAGATAGGCGGCTCACAGATACGCAGTATTTT	CASSQDRRLTDTQYF
TRBV4-1	NA	TRBJ2-7	TRBD2	TGCGCCAGCAGCCAAGATCAGCGGGGGGCCTACGAGCAGTACTTC	CASSQDQRGAYEQYF
TRBV2	NA	TRBJ1-3	TRBD1	TGTGCCAGCACACAGGGGGGTAGCTCTGGAAACACCATATATTTT	CASTQGGSSGNTIYF
TRBV14	NA	TRBJ1-2	NA	TGTGCCAGCAGCGCACAAGGGGCCGGCATGGGAGGCTACACCTTC	CASSAQGAGMGGYTF
TRBV5-1	NA	TRBJ1-2	NA	TGCGCCAGCAGCCCCCGAGGAGGGACTAACTATGGCTACACCTTC	CASSPRGGTNYGYTF
TRBV7-8	few	TRBJ1-2	TRBD1	TGTGCCAGCAGCCGAGGACAGGGGAACTATGGCTACACCTTC	CASSRGQGNYGYTF
TRBV11-2	NA	TRBJ1-2	NA	TGTGCCAGCAGCTTGGATGGGACATACGCTAACTATGGCTACACCTTC	CASSLDGTYANYGYTF
TRBV30	NA	TRBJ2-5	TRBD1	TGTGCCTGGAGTGGGACAGGGGCAGAGACCCAGTACTTC	CAWSGTGAETQYF
TRBV5-5	NA	TRBJ2-1	NA	TGTGCCAGCAGCTTTCCGGGAAGCTCCTACAATGAGCAGTTCTTC	CASSFPGSSYNEQFF
TRBV6-5	NA	TRBJ2-5	NA	TGTGCCAGCACCCTGGGGCAGGGGGGTTCGGAGACCCAGTACTTC	CASTLGQGGSETQYF
TRBV7-6	NA	TRBJ2-2	TRBD1	TGTGCCAGCAGCCCCCGGGACAGGAACACCGGGGAGCTGTTTTTT	CASSPRDRNTGELFF
TRBV7-9	NA	TRBJ2-6	NA	TGTGCCAGCAGCTTCTCGGCGGACAGCTCTGGGGCCAACGTCCTGACTTTC	CASSFSADSSGANVLTF
TRBV7-2	once	TRBJ2-1	TRBD2	TGTGCCAGCAGTCTAGGAGGCGGGGGGGAGTACAATGAGCAGTTCTTC	CASSLGGGGEYNEQFF
TRBV11-3	NA	TRBJ2-3	TRBD1	TGTGCCAGCAGCAAGAACAGGGGGCAAACTAGCACAGATACGCAGTATTTT	CASSKNRGQTSTDTQYF
TRBV5-1	few	TRBJ1-2	NA	TGCGCCAGCAGCTTGTTGGAGGGACTCCCAGAGGGTGGCTACACCTTC	CASSLLEGLPEGGYTF
TRBV12-3/TRBV12-4	NA	TRBJ1-2	NA	TGTGCCAGCCGCCTGGCCGTCGCAGGGGGCTACACCTTC	CASRLAVAGGYTF
TRBV10-3	NA	TRBJ2-1	NA	TGTGCCATCAGAGACACATCACTTGAGCAGTTCTTC	CAIRDTSLEQFF
TRBV6-4	once	TRBJ2-1	TRBD2	TGTGCCAGCAGTGACTCGGCTAGCGGGGGGGGATACAATGAGCAGTTCTTC	CASSDSASGGGYNEQFF
TRBV5-1	NA	TRBJ1-1	NA	TGCGCCAGCAGCTCGGTTGGTGAGTCTTTCTTT	CASSSVGESFF
TRBV19	NA	TRBJ1-4	TRBD1	TGTGCCAGTAGTACACAGGGGAATCCTGAAAAACTGTTTTTT	CASSTQGNPEKLFF
TRBV6-2/TRBV6-3	NA	TRBJ2-7	TRBD2	TGTGCCAGCAGTTATCCCGGGACTAGGGGTTACGAGCAGTACTTC	CASSYPGTRGYEQYF
TRBV6-5	NA	TRBJ2-5	NA	TGTGCCAGCAGCCGAAGCGCTTGGGAGACCCAGTACTTC	CASSRSAWETQYF
TRBV21-1	NA	TRBJ2-7	NA	TGTGCCAGCAGCAAAGGGACTAGAGCATTTTACGAGCAGTACTTC	CASSKGTRAFYEQYF
TRBV27	NA	TRBJ2-5	NA	TGTGCCAGCAGTCGGGGGTTTTCAGAGACCCAGTACTTC	CASSRGFSETQYF
TRBV28	NA	TRBJ2-1	TRBD2	TGTGCCAGCAGTACCCTCGGACTAGCGGGGGCCTACAATGAGCAGTTCTTC	CASSTLGLAGAYNEQFF
TRBV20-1	NA	TRBJ1-3	TRBD1	TGCAGTGCTAGTGGGCAGGGGGCTGCTGGAAACACCATATATTTT	CSASGQGAAGNTIYF
TRBV4-1	NA	TRBJ1-1	NA	TGCGCCAGCAGCCAAGAATGGGGGCTAGGGACTGAAGCTTTCTTT	CASSQEWGLGTEAFF
TRBV3-1/TRBV3-2	NA	TRBJ2-6	NA	TGTGCCAGCAGCCATGGCAGGGCAACTGGGGCCAACGTCCTGACTTTC	CASSHGRATGANVLTF
TRBV27	NA	TRBJ2-1	NA	TGTGCCAGCAGTTTAGTGAGGGCTACTGAGCAGTTCTTC	CASSLVRATEQFF
TRBV9	once	TRBJ1-3	TRBD1	TGTGCCAGCAGCGTGACGACAGGGGGTGGAAACACCATATATTTT	CASSVTTGGGNTIYF
TRBV7-2	NA	TRBJ2-1	TRBD2	TGTGCCAGCAGCTCCGACCGACTAGCGGGGAATGAGCAGTTCTTC	CASSSDRLAGNEQFF